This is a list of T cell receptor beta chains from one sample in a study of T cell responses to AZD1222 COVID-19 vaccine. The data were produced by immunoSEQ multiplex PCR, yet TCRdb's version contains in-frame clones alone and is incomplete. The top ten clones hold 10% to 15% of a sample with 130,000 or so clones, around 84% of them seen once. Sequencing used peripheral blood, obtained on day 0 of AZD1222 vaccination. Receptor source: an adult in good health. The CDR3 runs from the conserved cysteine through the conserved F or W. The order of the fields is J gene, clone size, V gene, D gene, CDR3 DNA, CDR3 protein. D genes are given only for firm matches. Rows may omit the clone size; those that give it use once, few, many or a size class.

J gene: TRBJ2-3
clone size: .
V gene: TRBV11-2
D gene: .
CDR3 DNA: TGTGCCAGCAGCGAACCCAATCGCGGAGGGGGCACAGATACGCAGTATTTT
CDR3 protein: CASSEPNRGGGTDTQYF

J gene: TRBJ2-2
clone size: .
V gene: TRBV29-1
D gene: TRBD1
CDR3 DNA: TGCAGCGTTGACAGGGGGCGATCCGGGGAGCTGTTTTTT
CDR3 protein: CSVDRGRSGELFF

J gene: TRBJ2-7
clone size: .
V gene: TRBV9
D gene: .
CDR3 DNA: TGTGCCAGCAGCGTATCTTTTGCCCAATCCTACGAGCAGTACTTC
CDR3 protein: CASSVSFAQSYEQYF

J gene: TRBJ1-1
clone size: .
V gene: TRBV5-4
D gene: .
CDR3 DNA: TGTGCCAGCAGGGGCGGTACACTGAACACTGAAGCTTTCTTT
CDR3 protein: CASRGGTLNTEAFF

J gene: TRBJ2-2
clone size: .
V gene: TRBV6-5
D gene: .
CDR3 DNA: TGTGCCAGCAGTTACACTACCGGGGAGCTGTTTTTT
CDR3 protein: CASSYTTGELFF

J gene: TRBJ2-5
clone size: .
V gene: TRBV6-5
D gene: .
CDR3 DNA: TGTGCCAGCAGTTACTCGCCCAGCCAAGAGACCCAGTACTTC
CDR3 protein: CASSYSPSQETQYF

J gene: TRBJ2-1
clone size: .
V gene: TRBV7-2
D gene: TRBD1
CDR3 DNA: TGTGCCAGCAGCCTCGGACAGGGGACGTACAATGAGCAGTTCTTC
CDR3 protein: CASSLGQGTYNEQFF

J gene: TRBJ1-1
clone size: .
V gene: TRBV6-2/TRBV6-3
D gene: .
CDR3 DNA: TGTGCCAGCAGTTATGGGACTGCTACGGTAGCTTTCTTT
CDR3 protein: CASSYGTATVAFF

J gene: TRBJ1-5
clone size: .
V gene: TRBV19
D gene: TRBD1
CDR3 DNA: TGTGCCAGTAGTATCCGGACAGGGTTGGGCCAGCCCCAGCATTTT
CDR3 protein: CASSIRTGLGQPQHF

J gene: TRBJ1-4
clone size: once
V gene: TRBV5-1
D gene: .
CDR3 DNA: TGCGCCAGCAGCTTGGGCTTAAACTCTCGTAACTTCCTGTTTTTT
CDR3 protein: CASSLGLNSRNFLFF

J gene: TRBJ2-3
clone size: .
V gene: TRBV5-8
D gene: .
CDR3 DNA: TGTGCCAGCAGCTTGTTGAACACAGATACGCAGTATTTT
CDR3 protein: CASSLLNTDTQYF